This TCR beta chain was recorded in a study of blood T cell repertoires in COVID-19. Study-wide context: The samples span acute and convalescent COVID-19 from the United States, Italy and Spain.

Germline CDR1 SGDLS, CDR2 YYNGEE. The CDR3 has 14 amino acids. V lost 0 bases, J lost 4 bases, and 1 base stayed unmatched. Method: immunoSEQ multiplex PCR; TCRdb's copy keeps in-frame clones and lacks some. Among 70,000 to 100,000 clones listed, about 71% were seen once. The chain joins TRBV9 to TRBJ1-5; 7 bases align to TRBD1. What was sequenced was peripheral blood. This receptor was taken from a woman between 55 and 75 years old in a cohort sampled during active or convalescent COVID-19. CDR3 residues: CASSVEGANQPQHF. CDR3 in DNA: TGTGCCAGCAGCGTAGAGGGGGCGAATCAGCCCCAGCATTTT.